These 15 T cell receptor beta chains share one sample of origin, sequenced in a study of cytomegalovirus exposure and HLA in healthy donors. The assay was immunoSEQ multiplex PCR, and TCRdb's table has in-frame clones only and misses some. The sample consists of 230,000 or so clones, 88% of them appearing once. The sequencing input was PBMCs. These TCRs come from a woman aged 18-29 years in good health and CMV-seronegative.

V usage is TRBV6-5 and J usage is TRBJ1-2, with a tentative D call TRBD1 (5 bases). V lost 7 bases and J lost 8, with 17 bases in between. The CDR3 contains 13 residues. Germline loops: CDR1 MNHEY, CDR2 SVGAGI. The CDR3 loop reads CASTHQGFGGYTF. CDR3 nucleotides: TGTGCCAGCACTCACCAGGGTTTCGGGGGCTACACCTTC.

The rearrangement links TRBV30 to TRBJ2-3, with TRBD2 matching over 13 bases. V trimming: 2 bases; J trimming: 3 bases; junction bases outside the gene matches: 8. Germline values: CDR1 GTSNPN, CDR2 SVGIG (reference sequence). The CDR3 is 17 residues long. The CDR3 bases are TGTGCCTGGAGTTTGACCCGGACTAGCGGGAGAACAGATACGCAGTATTTT. This encodes CAWSLTRTSGRTDTQYF.

The genes are TRBV28 and TRBJ1-5; D remains ambiguous. CDR1 and CDR2 from the germline V gene are MDHEN and SYDVKM. This CDR3 is built from 14 residues. Between the trimmed V and J ends, which lost 6 bases and 7 bases, there was a span of 16 bases. The CDR3 coding sequence is TGTGCCAGCAGGGAGGGTCTAAAAGGGCAGCCCCAGCATTTT. Its protein is CASREGLKGQPQHF. Variable domain in full (rest from reference TRBV28 and TRBJ1-5): DVKVTQSSRYLVKRTGEKVFLECVQDMDHENMFWYRQDPGLGLRLIYFSYDVKMKEKGDIPEGYSVSREKKERFSLILESASTNQTSMYLCASREGLKGQPQHFGDGTRLSIL.

The CDR3 loop is CASRPRGARGYTF. The CDR3, as DNA: TGTGCCAGCAGGCCCCGGGGGGCGCGGGGCTACACCTTC. The chain joins TRBV28 to TRBJ1-2; a possible D gene is TRBD1 (6 bases). The germline V gene encodes CDR1 MDHEN and CDR2 SYDVKM. The CDR3 runs 13 residues. Trimming left V 6 bases short and J 8 bases short, with 16 bases between.

The chain recombines TRBV6-1 with TRBJ2-3; TRBD1 agrees at 7 bases. The CDR3 has 13 amino acids. J was trimmed by 4 bases and V by 10 bases; bases with no gene match: 8. Per the germline V gene, CDR1 is MNHNS and CDR2 is SASEGT. CDR3 residues: CATRQGTADTQYF. The CDR3 DNA sequence: TGTGCCACCAGACAGGGAACGGCAGATACGCAGTATTTT.

This sequence joins TRBV29-1 and TRBJ1-1; D may be TRBD1 (6 bases). Germline assignment: CDR1 SQVTM and CDR2 ANQGSEA. V was pared by 6 bases and J by 3 bases, with 14 bases between. This CDR3 is 13 amino acids long. Here the CDR3 reads CSVSREGDTEAFF. The DNA for the CDR3 is TGCAGCGTAAGCAGGGAGGGGGACACTGAAGCTTTCTTT.

This clone occurred a few times. The V gene is TRBV10-3, the J gene TRBJ1-2, with TRBD1 identical over 9 bases. From germline, CDR1 is ENHRY and CDR2 SYGVKD. CDR3 length: 13 residues. V trimming: 6 bases; J trimming: 6 bases; junction bases outside the gene matches: 5. The CDR3 is CAIRTTGGDGYTF. The CDR3 DNA sequence: TGTGCCATCAGGACGACAGGGGGAGATGGCTACACCTTC.

V usage is TRBV6-1 and J usage is TRBJ2-1; 12 nucleotides match TRBD2. Germline V gene lookup returns CDR1 MNHNS and CDR2 SASEGT. The trim removed 6 bases at V and 5 bases at J, leaving 5 bases unmatched. The CDR3 loop spans 15 amino acids. The CDR3 DNA follows: TGTGCCAGCAGCCAGACTAGCGGGAGTAACAATGAGCAGTTCTTC. It encodes CASSQTSGSNNEQFF.

The chain joins TRBV5-1 to TRBJ2-1; weak D call: TRBD1 (5 bases). Trimming cost V 5 bases and J 7 bases, with 16 bases left between them. Germline-derived CDR1 and CDR2 are SGHRS and YFSETQ. The CDR3 extends over 14 amino acids. Here the CDR3 reads CASSPPGSENEQFF. The CDR3 nucleotides are TGCGCCAGCAGTCCACCAGGGTCCGAAAATGAGCAGTTCTTC.

The V and J genes are TRBV10-2 and TRBJ2-1, with TRBD1 matching over 8 bases. Germline CDR1 reads WSHSY; CDR2 reads SAAADI. With V trimmed by 6 bases and J by 7 bases, 11 bases remained unmatched. This CDR3 spans 15 amino acids. CDR3 loop: CASRKPGQDFNEQFF. CDR3 nucleotide sequence: TGCGCCAGCAGGAAACCGGGACAGGATTTTAATGAGCAGTTCTTC.

The chain couples TRBV20-1 to TRBJ1-2; D is undetermined. The CDR3 totals 10 residues. From germline, CDR1 is DFQATT and CDR2 SNEGSKA (reference sequence). Trimming shortened V by 0 bases and J by 11 bases, and 7 bases separated the two germline ends. The CDR3 sequence: CSARDGDYTF. The CDR3 nucleotides read TGCAGTGCTAGAGACGGGGATTACACCTTC.

The chain employs TRBV19 and TRBJ2-1; D call uncertain. The CDR3 sequence is 13 residues long. V was shortened by 3 bases and J by 5 bases, with 8 bases between the two germline ends. CDR1 is LNHDA, CDR2 SQIVND, per germline (reference sequence). The DNA of the CDR3 is TGTGCCAGTAGTATTCTTGTTGACAATGAGCAGTTCTTC. Translating it yields CASSILVDNEQFF.

The chain recombines TRBV5-1 with TRBJ2-5, with TRBD2 as a possible D gene (6 bases). Germline loops: CDR1 SGHRS, CDR2 YFSETQ. The CDR3 sequence is 14 residues long. The V end was cut by 4 bases, the J end by 4 bases, with 14 bases between. CDR3 in amino acids: CASSRYVGGETQYF. The DNA of the CDR3 is TGCGCCAGCAGCAGATATGTGGGGGGAGAGACCCAGTACTTC.

The chain carries TRBV28 and TRBJ1-1; a weak D match, TRBD1 (6 bases). Per germline, CDR1 MDHEN and CDR2 SYDVKM. The CDR3 has 19 amino acids. Trimming cost V 3 bases and J 0 bases, with 23 bases left between them. CDR3: CASSFPRTDSIALNTEAFF. In DNA form, the CDR3 reads TGTGCCAGCAGTTTTCCCCGGACAGACTCCATTGCCCTGAACACTGAAGCTTTCTTT.

The chain employs TRBV30 and TRBJ1-1; TRBD1 agrees at 7 bases. The CDR3 totals 15 residues. V lost 7 bases and J lost 0; bases outside the gene matches: 11. Germline values: CDR1 GTSNPN, CDR2 SVGIG (reference sequence). The CDR3 loop reads CALGVGDSMNTEAFF. DNA for the CDR3: TGTGCCTTGGGGGTGGGGGACAGCATGAACACTGAAGCTTTCTTT.